These 14 T cell receptor beta chains originate from one sample sequenced in a study of blood T cell repertoires in COVID-19. Profiling relied on immunoSEQ multiplex PCR, and the TCRdb table lists in-frame clones only, not all of them. Counted here are 95,000 to 150,000 clones, around 83% occurring once; the ten biggest clones make up 5.9%. The sequencing sample was made of peripheral blood. The receptor set was obtained from a man older than 75 with active or convalescent COVID-19.

V gene TRBV5-4 combines with J gene TRBJ2-5, with a possible D match to TRBD1 (8 bases). CDR3 length equals 16 residues. Trimming cost V 3 bases and J 5 bases, with 20 bases left between them. Germline assignment: CDR1 SGHNT and CDR2 YYREEE (reference sequence). CDR3 protein: CASSSGGRGRGETQYF. Here the CDR3 DNA reads TGTGCCAGCAGCTCGGGGGGCAGGGGGCGTGGGGAGACCCAGTACTTC. Combining the CDR3 with reference TRBV5-4 and TRBJ2-5 gives the whole variable domain ETGVTQSPTHLIKTRGQQVTLRCSSQSGHNTVSWYQQALGQGPQFIFQYYREEENGRGNFPPRFSGLQFPNYSSELNVNALELDDSALYLCASSSGGRGRGETQYFGPGTRLLVL.

This clone was seen only a few times. In nucleotides, the CDR3 is TGCGCCAGCAGGTTACAGGGGACCCAAGAGACCCAGTACTTC. This codes for CASRLQGTQETQYF. The rearrangement links TRBV5-1 to TRBJ2-5; TRBD1 agrees at 7 bases. The length of the CDR3 is 14 residues. Germline assignment: CDR1 SGHRS and CDR2 YFSETQ. V shed 5 bases, J shed 1 base, and the junction held 5 bases outside the gene matches. Supplemented by reference TRBV5-1 and TRBJ2-5, the full variable domain reads KAGVTQTPRYLIKTRGQQVTLSCSPISGHRSVSWYQQTPGQGLQFLFEYFSETQRNKGNFPGRFSGRQFSNSRSEMNVSTLELGDSALYLCASRLQGTQETQYFGPGTRLLVL.

The chain joins TRBV27 to TRBJ1-2; D is perhaps TRBD1 (6 bases). V was pared by 1 base and J by 5 bases, with 14 bases between. Germline V gene sequence: CDR1 MNHEY, CDR2 SMNVEV (reference sequence). The CDR3 extends over 15 amino acids. CDR3 sequence (DNA): TGTGCCAGCAGTTTATTGGGGGCCAACCTTTATGGCTACACCTTC. It yields the protein CASSLLGANLYGYTF.

The chain uses TRBV6-5 and TRBJ1-4; D not resolved. Trimming shortened V by 7 bases and J by 0 bases, and 9 bases separated the two germline ends. The CDR3 has 14 residues. From germline, CDR1 is MNHEY and CDR2 SVGAGI. The CDR3 DNA follows: TGTGCCAGCACTCCGGGAACAACTAATGAAAAACTGTTTTTT. Its translation is CASTPGTTNEKLFF.

A single count supports this clone. The chain links TRBV19 to TRBJ1-5, with 7 bases aligning to TRBD1. Germline CDR1 reads LNHDA; CDR2 reads SQIVND (reference sequence). The CDR3 consists of 13 residues. J lost 7 bases, V lost 7 bases, and 7 bases had no gene match. The CDR3: CASNGGGGQPQHF. The CDR3 DNA reads TGTGCCAGTAACGGAGGGGGCGGGCAGCCCCAGCATTTT.

The CDR3 nucleotides read TGTGCCAGCAGTTTGGGTGACAGGGTAATTGAGGATACGCAGTATTTT. This translates into CASSLGDRVIEDTQYF. The chain carries TRBV28 and TRBJ2-3, with 7 bases that match TRBD1. V lost 3 bases and J lost 6; bases outside the gene matches: 12. The CDR3 covers 16 residues. The germline V gene has CDR1 MDHEN and CDR2 SYDVKM.

The chain joins TRBV28 to TRBJ1-6; maybe TRBD1 (5 bases). In germline, CDR1 is MDHEN, CDR2 SYDVKM. V gave up 3 bases and J gave up 10 bases, with 13 bases separating them. CDR3 size: 14 residues. CDR3 bases: TGTGCCAGCAGTTTGACAGTCCCTTCCTCACCCCTCCACTTT. This translates into CASSLTVPSSPLHF. Combining the CDR3 with reference TRBV28 and TRBJ1-6 gives the whole variable domain DVKVTQSSRYLVKRTGEKVFLECVQDMDHENMFWYRQDPGLGLRLIYFSYDVKMKEKGDIPEGYSVSREKKERFSLILESASTNQTSMYLCASSLTVPSSPLHFGNGTRLTVT.

This chain connects TRBV19 to TRBJ2-2, with D perhaps TRBD2 (6 bases). V lost 4 bases and J 0 bases, leaving 9 bases between the germline ends. CDR1 LNHDA and CDR2 SQIVND come from the germline V gene (reference sequence). There are 15 residues in the CDR3. The CDR3 here is CASSSGAANTGELFF. CDR3 DNA: TGTGCCAGTAGTAGCGGGGCAGCGAACACCGGGGAGCTGTTTTTT.

The gene calls are TRBV5-1 and TRBJ2-5, with 8 bases lining up with TRBD1. The junction had 6 bases not matched to a gene; V was cut back by 2 bases and J by 3 bases. The CDR3 runs 15 residues. The germline CDR1 and CDR2 sequences are SGHRS and YFSETQ. The CDR3 nucleotides read TGCGCCAGCAGCTTACAGGGGGGCGCGGAAGAGACCCAGTACTTC. Its translation is CASSLQGGAEETQYF.

The count of this clone is one. The chain combines TRBV11-2 with TRBJ2-3, with 10 bases lining up with TRBD2. Germline CDR1 reads SGHAT; CDR2 reads FQNNGV. Unmatched junction bases numbered 6, after V lost 1 base and J lost 2 bases. This CDR3 region has 17 residues. The CDR3 DNA reads TGTGCCAGCAGCTTAGGGCGTAGCGGGGGGTACACAGATACGCAGTATTTT. This codes for CASSLGRSGGYTDTQYF. The full variable domain, rest sourced from reference TRBV11-2 and TRBJ2-3, is EAGVAQSPRYKIIEKRQSVAFWCNPISGHATLYWYQQILGQGPKLLIQFQNNGVVDDSQLPKDRFSAERLKGVDSTLKIQPAKLEDSAVYLCASSLGRSGGYTDTQYFGPGTRLTVL.

V and J are TRBV7-9 and TRBJ2-1; tentatively, D is TRBD2 (5 bases). This CDR3 region has 15 residues. The V end was cut by 2 bases, the J end by 0 bases, with 8 bases between. CDR1 and CDR2 from the germline V gene are SEHNR and FQNEAQ (reference sequence). The CDR3 spells CASSLWTPSYNEQFF. In nucleotides, the CDR3 is TGTGCCAGCAGCTTATGGACTCCCTCCTACAATGAGCAGTTCTTC. The variable domain in full, with the rest retrieved from reference TRBV7-9 and TRBJ2-1, is DTGVSQNPRHKITKRGQNVTFRCDPISEHNRLYWYRQTLGQGPEFLTYFQNEAQLEKSRLLSDRFSAERPKGSFSTLEIQRTEQGDSAMYLCASSLWTPSYNEQFFGPGTRLTVL.

The chain is built from TRBV18 and TRBJ2-5; D gene ambiguous. The CDR3 consists of 12 residues. Germline CDR1 is KGHSH and CDR2 is LQKENI. V dropped 3 bases and J dropped 5 bases, with 7 bases sitting between them. CDR3 in amino acids: CASSPIEETQYF. The CDR3 DNA is TGTGCCAGCTCACCCATTGAGGAGACCCAGTACTTC. Supplemented by reference TRBV18 and TRBJ2-5, the full variable domain reads NAGVMQNPRHLVRRRGQEARLRCSPMKGHSHVYWYRQLPEEGLKFMVYLQKENIIDESGMPKERFSAEFPKEGPSILRIQQVVRGDSAAYFCASSPIEETQYFGPGTRLLVL.

For this clone: The same CDR3 arises from other DNA sequences in this sample as well. CDR3 protein: CASSYDNHYGYTF. The CDR3 coding sequence is TGTGCCAGCAGTTACGACAACCACTATGGCTACACCTTC. This rearrangement joins TRBV6-2 or TRBV6-3 to TRBJ1-2, with unresolved D. CDR3 length: 13 amino acids. The V and J ends lost 2 bases and 3 bases respectively, with 7 bases between them. In germline, CDR1 is MNHEY, CDR2 SVGEGT.

The chain joins TRBV7-2 to TRBJ2-5; D might be TRBD1 (6 bases). Germline V gene sequence: CDR1 SGHTA, CDR2 FQGNSA. There are 13 residues in the CDR3. Trimming pared 5 bases from V and 8 bases from J, leaving 15 bases between. This CDR3 is CASSRDTSRTQYF. The CDR3 nucleotides are TGTGCCAGCAGCCGGGACACCTCCCGAACCCAGTACTTC.